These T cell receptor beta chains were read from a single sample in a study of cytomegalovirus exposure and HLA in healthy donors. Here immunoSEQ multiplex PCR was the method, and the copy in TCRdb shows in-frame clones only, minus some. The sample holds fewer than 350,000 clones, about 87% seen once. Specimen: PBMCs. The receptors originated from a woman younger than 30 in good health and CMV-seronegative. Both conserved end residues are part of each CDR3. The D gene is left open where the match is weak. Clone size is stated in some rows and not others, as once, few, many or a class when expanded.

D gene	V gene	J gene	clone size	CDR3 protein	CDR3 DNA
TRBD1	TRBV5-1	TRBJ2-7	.	CASSPGTGPRRSYEQYF	TGCGCCAGCAGCCCCGGGACAGGGCCCCGGCGGAGCTACGAGCAGTACTTC
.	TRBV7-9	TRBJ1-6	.	CASSLGQGSSYNSPLHF	TGTGCCAGCAGCTTAGGTCAGGGAAGCTCCTATAATTCACCCCTCCACTTT
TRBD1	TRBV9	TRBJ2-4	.	CASSGTGWKVQYF	TGTGCCAGCAGCGGGACAGGGTGGAAAGTTCAGTACTTC
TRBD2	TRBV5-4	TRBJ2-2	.	CASSFGGGGNTGELFF	TGTGCCAGCAGCTTCGGTGGCGGGGGGAACACCGGGGAGCTGTTTTTT
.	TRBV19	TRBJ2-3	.	CASTASAHLDTQYF	TGTGCCAGTACGGCTAGCGCCCATCTCGATACGCAGTATTTT
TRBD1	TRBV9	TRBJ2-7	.	CASSEGARTHPLEQYF	TGTGCCAGCAGCGAGGGGGCCCGGACTCATCCTCTTGAGCAGTACTTC
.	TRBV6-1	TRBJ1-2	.	CASTEGGAANYGYTF	TGTGCCAGCACCGAGGGGGGGGCTGCTAACTATGGCTACACCTTC
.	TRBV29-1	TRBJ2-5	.	CSVVSWREQETQYF	TGCAGCGTTGTATCGTGGCGGGAACAAGAGACCCAGTACTTC
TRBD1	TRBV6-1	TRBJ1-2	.	CASSEADRVDYGYTF	TGTGCCAGCAGTGAAGCTGACAGGGTGGACTATGGCTACACCTTC
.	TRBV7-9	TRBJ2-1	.	CASSLATLGTHEQFF	TGTGCCAGCAGCTTAGCAACGCTAGGAACCCATGAGCAGTTCTTC
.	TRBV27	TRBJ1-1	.	CASSSYRGPEAFF	TGTGCCAGCAGTTCGTACCGGGGTCCCGAAGCTTTCTTT
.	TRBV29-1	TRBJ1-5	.	CSVVQVDQPQHF	TGCAGCGTTGTACAGGTAGATCAGCCCCAGCATTTT
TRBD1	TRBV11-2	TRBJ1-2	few	CASSLEAGGSGDTF	TGTGCCAGCAGCTTAGAGGCAGGGGGCTCGGGAGACACCTTC
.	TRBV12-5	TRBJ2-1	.	CASGLPASFYNEQFF	TGTGCTAGTGGTTTGCCCGCTAGCTTCTACAATGAGCAGTTCTTC
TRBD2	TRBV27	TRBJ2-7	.	CASSPAGAGGLSYEQYF	TGTGCCAGCAGTCCCGCCGGGGCGGGGGGCCTCTCCTACGAGCAGTACTTC
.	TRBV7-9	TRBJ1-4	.	CASSPVLTNEKLFF	TGTGCCAGCAGCCCGGTCTTAACTAATGAAAAACTGTTTTTT
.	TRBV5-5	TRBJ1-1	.	CASTLQGYHTEAFF	TGTGCCAGCACCCTACAGGGATACCACACTGAAGCTTTCTTT
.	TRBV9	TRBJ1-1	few	CASSVFAGEFAEAFF	TGTGCCAGCAGCGTCTTTGCGGGGGAGTTTGCTGAAGCTTTCTTT
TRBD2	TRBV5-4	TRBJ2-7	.	CASSLGRGYYEQYF	TGTGCCAGCAGCTTGGGGCGGGGGTACTACGAGCAGTACTTC
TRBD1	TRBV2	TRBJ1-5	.	CASRQGAPNQPQHF	TGTGCCAGCAGGCAGGGGGCACCGAATCAGCCCCAGCATTTT
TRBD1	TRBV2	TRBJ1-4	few	CASSERTGNEKLFF	TGTGCCAGCAGTGAACGGACAGGGAATGAAAAACTGTTTTTT
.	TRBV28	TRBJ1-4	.	CASSTGQGTREKLFF	TGTGCCAGCAGTACCGGTCAGGGGACAAGGGAAAAACTGTTTTTT
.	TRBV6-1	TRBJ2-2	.	CASSEVSAGPGELFF	TGTGCCAGCAGCGAAGTGTCGGCGGGCCCCGGGGAGCTGTTTTTT
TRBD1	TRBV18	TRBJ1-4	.	CASSSGQGGGEKLFF	TGTGCCAGCTCATCAGGACAGGGTGGAGGGGAAAAACTGTTTTTT
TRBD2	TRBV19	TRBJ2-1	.	CASISGGPYNEQFF	TGTGCCAGTATAAGCGGGGGGCCCTACAATGAGCAGTTCTTC
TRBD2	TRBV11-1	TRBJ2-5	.	CASSRTSGGEYQETQYF	TGTGCCAGCAGCCGGACTAGCGGCGGGGAATACCAAGAGACCCAGTACTTC
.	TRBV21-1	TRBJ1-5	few	CASSKKGTGKKGQPQHF	TGTGCCAGCAGCAAAAAGGGGACAGGGAAAAAGGGTCAGCCCCAGCATTTT
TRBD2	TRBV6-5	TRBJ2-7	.	CASSLLSGGGNEQYF	TGTGCCAGCAGTTTACTTAGCGGGGGAGGAAACGAGCAGTACTTC
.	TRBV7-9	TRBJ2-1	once	CASSLVEGSEQFF	TGTGCCAGCAGCTTAGTGGAGGGGAGTGAGCAGTTCTTC
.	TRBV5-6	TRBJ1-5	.	CASSLGAGNQPQHF	TGTGCCAGCAGCTTGGGAGCGGGGAATCAGCCCCAGCATTTT
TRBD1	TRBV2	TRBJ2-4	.	CASQGANIQYF	TGTGCCTCACAGGGGGCGAACATTCAGTACTTC
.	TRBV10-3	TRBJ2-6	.	CAISESGGRTSGANVLTF	TGTGCCATCAGTGAGTCCGGGGGACGGACTTCTGGGGCCAACGTCCTGACTTTC
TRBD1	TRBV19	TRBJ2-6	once	CASSTFRDRGASGANVLTF	TGTGCCAGTAGTACCTTCCGGGACAGGGGTGCCTCTGGGGCCAACGTCCTGACTTTC
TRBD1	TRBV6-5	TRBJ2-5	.	CASSGDRGKTQYF	TGTGCCAGCAGTGGTGACAGGGGCAAGACCCAGTACTTC
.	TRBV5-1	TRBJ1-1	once	CASSLAAAAANTEAFF	TGCGCCAGCAGCTTGGCGGCAGCGGCTGCGAACACTGAAGCTTTCTTT
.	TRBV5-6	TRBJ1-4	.	CASSFWRWNEKLFF	TGTGCCAGCAGCTTTTGGAGGTGGAATGAAAAACTGTTTTTT
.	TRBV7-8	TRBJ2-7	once	CASSLDGYFEQYF	TGTGCCAGCAGCTTAGACGGGTACTTCGAGCAGTACTTC
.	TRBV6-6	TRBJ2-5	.	CASSYLGAGMETQYF	TGTGCCAGCAGTTACCTCGGTGCGGGGATGGAGACCCAGTACTTC
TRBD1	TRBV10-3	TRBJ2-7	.	CAISDPRTGENYEQYF	TGTGCCATCAGTGACCCTCGGACAGGGGAGAACTACGAGCAGTACTTC
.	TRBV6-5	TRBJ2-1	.	CASSFSGAYNEQFF	TGTGCCAGCAGTTTTTCGGGGGCCTACAATGAGCAGTTCTTC
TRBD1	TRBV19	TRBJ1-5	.	CASSIWGTDPRGAPQHF	TGTGCCAGTAGTATTTGGGGGACAGATCCCCGGGGTGCGCCCCAGCATTTT
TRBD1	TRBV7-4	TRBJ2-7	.	CASSLLGEKRDRDPNEQYF	TGTGCCAGCAGCTTATTAGGGGAGAAACGGGACAGGGATCCTAACGAGCAGTACTTC
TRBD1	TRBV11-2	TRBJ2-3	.	CASSRHTGATSTDTQYF	TGTGCCAGCAGCAGACACACAGGGGCTACCAGCACAGATACGCAGTATTTT
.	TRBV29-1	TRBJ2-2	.	CSVRQTGELFF	TGCAGCGTCCGTCAGACCGGGGAGCTGTTTTTT
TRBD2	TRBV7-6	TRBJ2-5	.	CASSLGGIAGGQETQYF	TGTGCCAGCAGCTTAGGAGGTATAGCGGGGGGACAAGAGACCCAGTACTTC
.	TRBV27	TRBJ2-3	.	CASSLNDAAYRTPTDTQYF	TGTGCCAGCAGTTTAAACGACGCCGCTTACAGGACGCCGACAGATACGCAGTATTTT
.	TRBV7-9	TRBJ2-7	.	CASSLNIQAYEQYF	TGTGCCAGCAGCTTAAACATACAGGCCTACGAGCAGTACTTC
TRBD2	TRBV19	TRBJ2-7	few	CASSIGRGAYEQYF	TGTGCCAGTAGTATTGGGCGGGGGGCGTACGAGCAGTACTTC
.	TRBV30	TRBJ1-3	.	CACGGLSGNTIYF	TGTGCCTGCGGGGGGCTTTCTGGAAACACCATATATTTT
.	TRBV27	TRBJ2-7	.	CASSYLNEQYF	TGTGCCAGCAGCTACCTTAACGAGCAGTACTTC
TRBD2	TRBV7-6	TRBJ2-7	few	CASSLGGGAYEQYF	TGTGCCAGCAGCTTAGGTGGGGGGGCCTACGAGCAGTACTTC
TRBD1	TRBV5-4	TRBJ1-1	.	CASSTTGVHTEAFF	TGTGCCAGCAGCACGACAGGGGTCCACACTGAAGCTTTCTTT
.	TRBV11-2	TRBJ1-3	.	CASSLAGNTIYF	TGTGCCAGCAGCTTAGCAGGAAACACCATATATTTT
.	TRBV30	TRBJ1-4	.	CAWSAGEQNEKLFF	TGTGCCTGGAGTGCCGGGGAACAGAATGAAAAGCTGTTTTTT
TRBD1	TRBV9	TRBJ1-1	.	CASTKGTVNTEAFF	TGTGCCAGCACAAAGGGGACAGTGAACACTGAAGCTTTCTTT
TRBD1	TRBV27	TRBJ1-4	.	CASRRQGPNEKLFF	TGTGCCAGCAGACGACAGGGCCCCAACGAAAAACTGTTTTTT
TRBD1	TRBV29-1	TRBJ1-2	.	CSVERMVGTVRQDGYTF	TGCAGCGTTGAAAGAATGGTCGGGACAGTCCGTCAGGATGGCTACACCTTC